These 20 T cell receptor beta chains share one sample of origin, sequenced in a study of cytomegalovirus exposure and HLA in healthy donors. The PCR had 60 Vbeta and 13 Jbeta primers. The assay was immunoSEQ multiplex PCR, and TCRdb's table has in-frame clones only and misses some. Among 150,000 to 200,000 clones listed, around three quarters were seen once. The sample comprised PBMCs. The receptor set was obtained from a woman in her thirties or forties in good health and CMV-seronegative.

The chain recombines TRBV18 with TRBJ1-5; the D gene is possibly TRBD1 (5 bases). Trimming took off 5 bases at V and 0 bases at J, with 11 bases between the two ends. Germline V lookup: CDR1 KGHSH, CDR2 LQKENI. CDR3 length equals 15 residues. CDR3 in amino acids: CASSSDSPSNQPQHF. The DNA for the CDR3 is TGTGCCAGCTCAAGTGACAGCCCTAGCAATCAGCCCCAGCATTTT.

The genes are TRBV11-2 and TRBJ1-3; D gene uncertain. V lost 0 bases, J lost 0 bases, and 6 bases lay in between. There are 15 residues in the CDR3. The germline CDR1 and CDR2 sequences are SGHAT and FQNNGV. CDR3 DNA: TGTGCCAGCAGCTTAGATTCGTCCTCTGGAAACACCATATATTTT. As protein: CASSLDSSSGNTIYF. The full variable domain, its missing parts supplied by reference TRBV11-2 and TRBJ1-3, is EAGVAQSPRYKIIEKRQSVAFWCNPISGHATLYWYQQILGQGPKLLIQFQNNGVVDDSQLPKDRFSAERLKGVDSTLKIQPAKLEDSAVYLCASSLDSSSGNTIYFGEGSWLTVV.

V gene TRBV7-3 combines with J gene TRBJ1-1, with TRBD1 matching 7 bases. Germline V lookup: CDR1 SGHTA, CDR2 FQGTGA. Trimming removed 4 bases from V and 5 bases from J; junction bases left unmatched: 4. This CDR3 region has 13 residues. CDR3 nucleotides: TGTGCCAGCAGCTCGGTGACAGGGACTGAAGCTTTCTTT. Protein: CASSSVTGTEAFF.

The chain links TRBV2 to TRBJ2-1; 10 nucleotides match TRBD2. The CDR3 contains 17 residues. Germline assignment: CDR1 SNHLY and CDR2 FYNNEI. The V and J ends lost 7 bases and 2 bases, in that order; junction bases with no gene match: 11. This CDR3 reads CASIGRASGRTYNEQFF. The DNA of the CDR3 is TGTGCCAGCATCGGGCGGGCTAGCGGGAGAACCTACAATGAGCAGTTCTTC.

The rearrangement joins TRBV2 to TRBJ2-1; TRBD2 matches at 11 bases. The CDR3 consists of 15 residues. With 6 bases clipped from V and 5 bases from J, the junction kept 6 bases outside the gene matches. The germline gives CDR1 SNHLY, CDR2 FYNNEI. The CDR3 sequence is CASRPGLAAHNEQFF. Here the CDR3 DNA reads TGTGCCAGCAGACCGGGACTAGCGGCTCACAATGAGCAGTTCTTC.

The V call is TRBV9, the J call TRBJ2-1; TRBD2 matches 10 bases. Per germline, CDR1 SGDLS and CDR2 YYNGEE. Germline trimming cut 1 base from V and 0 bases from J; bases unmatched to any gene: 7. The CDR3 contains 18 residues. CDR3 bases: TGTGCCAGCAGCGTACGGAGCGGGAGGGTCAGCTCCTACAATGAGCAGTTCTTC. Translating gives CASSVRSGRVSSYNEQFF.

The rearrangement links TRBV6-5 to TRBJ2-1, with 13 bases identical to TRBD2. This CDR3 is 15 amino acids long. V lost 6 bases and J lost 8; bases outside the gene matches: 7. Germline V gives CDR1 MNHEY, CDR2 SVGAGI. CDR3 sequence (DNA): TGTGCCAGCAGGCGGACTAGCGGGAGAAGCGATGAGCAGTTCTTC. Translated, it gives CASRRTSGRSDEQFF.

This clone was found once. The chain carries TRBV5-1 and TRBJ1-4; D is ambiguous. CDR1 and CDR2 (germline): SGHRS, YFSETQ. Trimming took off 0 bases at V and 0 bases at J, with 6 bases between the two ends. The CDR3 has 15 residues. The CDR3 is CASSLAGTTNEKLFF. CDR3 bases: TGCGCCAGCAGCTTGGCCGGGACAACTAATGAAAAACTGTTTTTT. Variable domain in full (rest from reference TRBV5-1 and TRBJ1-4): KAGVTQTPRYLIKTRGQQVTLSCSPISGHRSVSWYQQTPGQGLQFLFEYFSETQRNKGNFPGRFSGRQFSNSRSEMNVSTLELGDSALYLCASSLAGTTNEKLFFGSGTQLSVL.

This clone was seen a few times. This chain joins TRBV6-6 and TRBJ1-1; D is unclear. CDR1 and CDR2 from the germline V gene are MNHNY and SVGAGI (reference sequence). V lost 6 bases, J lost 6 bases, and 8 bases lay in between. This CDR3 is built from 11 residues. CDR3 loop: CASRAWPEAFF. The CDR3 DNA reads TGTGCCAGCAGGGCTTGGCCTGAAGCTTTCTTT.

The V and J genes are TRBV30 and TRBJ1-1; no reliable D call. Germline values: CDR1 GTSNPN, CDR2 SVGIG (reference sequence). V was trimmed by 0 bases and J by 4 bases, leaving 9 bases between them. This CDR3 has 13 amino acids. CDR3 bases: TGTGCCTGGAGTGTACGGAGGGCCACTGAAGCTTTCTTT. Translation gives CAWSVRRATEAFF. Looking up the rest from reference TRBV30 and TRBJ1-1 gives the full variable domain: SQTIHQWPATLVQPVGSPLSLECTVEGTSNPNLYWYRQAAGRGLQLLFYSVGIGQISSEVPQNLSASRPQDRQFILSSKKLLLSDSGFYLCAWSVRRATEAFFGQGTRLTVV.

This sequence joins TRBV5-1 and TRBJ2-3; unclear D gene. Germline V gene sequence: CDR1 SGHRS, CDR2 YFSETQ. The germline V and J ends were trimmed by 3 bases and 3 bases, with 11 bases remaining between them. The CDR3 is 14 residues long. CDR3 nucleotides: TGCGCCAGCAGCTCGGTTAGCCCAACAGATACGCAGTATTTT. Translation gives CASSSVSPTDTQYF. The whole variable domain, filled in from reference TRBV5-1 and TRBJ2-3, reads KAGVTQTPRYLIKTRGQQVTLSCSPISGHRSVSWYQQTPGQGLQFLFEYFSETQRNKGNFPGRFSGRQFSNSRSEMNVSTLELGDSALYLCASSSVSPTDTQYFGPGTRLTVL.

This clone was observed once. V is TRBV4-2 and J is TRBJ2-1; no definite D call. The germline V and J ends were trimmed by 0 bases and 5 bases, with 11 bases remaining between them. This CDR3 has 15 residues. Germline V gene lookup returns CDR1 LGHNA and CDR2 YNFKEQ. The CDR3: CASSQDVRSDNEQFF. The CDR3 DNA sequence: TGTGCCAGCAGCCAAGATGTGAGATCTGACAATGAGCAGTTCTTC.

This clone was detected a few times. The chain combines TRBV18 with TRBJ2-7; the D gene is possibly TRBD1 (6 bases). CDR3 size: 13 residues. V lost 5 bases to trimming and J lost 3 bases, with 11 bases between them. Germline assignment: CDR1 KGHSH and CDR2 LQKENI. CDR3 sequence: CASSMGHIYEQYF. The DNA of the CDR3 is TGTGCCAGCTCAATGGGACACATCTACGAGCAGTACTTC.

V gene TRBV30 combines with J gene TRBJ2-7, with 7 bases matching TRBD2. The germline gives CDR1 GTSNPN, CDR2 SVGIG (reference sequence). After removal of 1 base from V and 7 bases from J, the junction contained 7 bases not matched to a gene. The CDR3 is 13 residues long. CDR3 sequence reads: CAWSAPGGGEQYF. The CDR3 bases are TGTGCCTGGAGTGCCCCGGGAGGAGGGGAGCAGTACTTC. Full variable domain (rest looked up from reference TRBV30 and TRBJ2-7): SQTIHQWPATLVQPVGSPLSLECTVEGTSNPNLYWYRQAAGRGLQLLFYSVGIGQISSEVPQNLSASRPQDRQFILSSKKLLLSDSGFYLCAWSAPGGGEQYFGPGTRLTVT.

This rearrangement joins TRBV11-3 to TRBJ1-6; TRBD1 might be the D (5 bases). The CDR3 extends over 15 amino acids. The germline V and J ends were trimmed by 5 bases and 6 bases, with 14 bases remaining between them. The germline CDR1 and CDR2 sequences are SGHNT and YENEEA. CDR3 protein: CASSPQTDFNSPLHF. DNA for the CDR3: TGTGCCAGCAGCCCCCAGACAGATTTTAATTCACCCCTCCACTTT.

The V and J genes are TRBV30 and TRBJ1-2; the D gene is possibly TRBD1 (5 bases). This CDR3 has 12 residues. V was pared by 4 bases and J by 0 bases, with 6 bases between. CDR1 and CDR2 from the germline V gene are GTSNPN and SVGIG (reference sequence). The CDR3 loop reads CAWTGTNYGYTF. The CDR3, as DNA: TGTGCCTGGACAGGGACTAACTATGGCTACACCTTC.

As DNA, the CDR3 is TGTGCCTGGAGTGCTACAGGGAGCTATGGCTACACCTTC. Encoded protein: CAWSATGSYGYTF. The rearrangement uses TRBV30 and TRBJ1-2; D might be TRBD1 (6 bases). Between the trimmed V and J ends, which lost 1 base and 4 bases, there was a span of 10 bases. Germline lookup yields CDR1 GTSNPN and CDR2 SVGIG (reference sequence). This CDR3 is 13 amino acids long.

Details on this clone: The identical CDR3 is also encoded by other nucleotide sequences in the sample. The rearrangement links TRBV18 to TRBJ2-3; no reliable D call. With 0 bases removed from V and 1 base from J, the gap between germline ends came to 2 bases. Germline V gives CDR1 KGHSH, CDR2 LQKENI. The CDR3 loop spans 13 amino acids. The CDR3 is CASSPPGTDTQYF. In nucleotides, the CDR3 is TGTGCCAGCTCACCACCCGGCACAGATACGCAGTATTTT.

This clone was counted between two and nine times. The V gene is TRBV7-8, the J gene TRBJ1-3; a weak D match, TRBD1 (5 bases). The V gene's germline CDR1 is SGHVS and CDR2 FQNEAQ. The CDR3 extends over 15 amino acids. V lost 4 bases to trimming and J lost 0 bases, with 10 bases between them. For the CDR3, the DNA is TGTGCCAGCAGCTCTGACAGTTTCTCTGGAAACACCATATATTTT. It is translated as CASSSDSFSGNTIYF.

This clone occurred a few times. The rearrangement links TRBV4-1 to TRBJ2-3; 7 nucleotides match TRBD1. CDR1 is MGHRA, CDR2 YSYEKL, per germline. This CDR3 is built from 15 residues. The ends lost 3 bases at V and 3 bases at J; junction bases unmatched: 6. CDR3 in DNA: TGCGCCAGCAGCCAGACGGGACAGTTTACAGATACGCAGTATTTT. It is translated as CASSQTGQFTDTQYF.